This TCR beta chain appears in the sequencing data of a study of cytomegalovirus exposure and HLA in healthy donors. Points from the study as a whole: The presence/absence work took it that sequencing depth was about the same across donors. Listed as cytomegalovirus-associated were 150 to 200 TCR beta chains.

With respect to this clone: The target antigen is unknown.

PCR employed 60 Vbeta and 13 Jbeta primers. The table came from immunoSEQ multiplex PCR; TCRdb's copy has only in-frame clones and leaves some out. Of around 150,000 clones listed, 60% to 80% are singletons. CDR1 and CDR2 from the germline V gene are SEHNR and FQNEAQ (reference sequence). The CDR3 covers 15 residues. V lost 2 bases to trimming and J lost 2 bases, with 12 bases between them. Sequences were obtained from PBMCs. The receptor's source is a male donor in good health and CMV-seronegative. This chain uses TRBV7-9 with TRBJ2-5; a possible D gene is TRBD2 (6 bases). CDR3 loop: CASSLPRDLQETQYF. DNA of the CDR3: TGTGCCAGCAGCTTACCCCGGGACTTACAAGAGACCCAGTACTTC.